This T cell receptor (beta chain) was identified during a study of T cell repertoires in cytomegalovirus infection. TCRdb analysed the reads with MiXCR anew, one entry per CDR3 protein. The sample yields fewer than 1,000,000 distinct CDR3 sequences, around 32% seen once. CDR1 is LNHDA and CDR2 is SQIVND in the germline V gene (reference sequence). The CDR3 totals 15 residues. J lost 1 base, V lost 3 bases, and 5 bases had no gene match. General study findings and limits: Cumulative frequency of public TCR beta families picked out carriers of CMV plus the relevant HLA. Dominating the ex vivo response were TCR beta clonotypes that were CMV-specific and HLA-C-restricted.

This clonotype was detected only once. Its antigen is currently unknown. The sequenced sample was cultured CD8+ T cells from PBMCs, obtained from culture after CMV antigen stimulation. The origin of this receptor is a human donor in good health (CMV status not recorded). Some clones in this sample may be carry-over from other donors' samples. The chain combines TRBV19 with TRBJ1-1; 7 bases map to TRBD1. This CDR3 reads CASSIPGQRNTEAFF. In DNA, the CDR3 is TGTGCCAGTAGTATCCCGGGACAGAGGAACACTGAAGCTTTCTTT.